Only a few counts were recorded for the clone carrying this T cell receptor (beta chain). What it binds is not known. The protocol was immunoSEQ multiplex PCR, while the TCRdb copy is restricted to in-frame clones and leaves out a portion. Among around 320,000 clones, around 86% were seen once, and the ten largest hold around 15%. This entry is derived from a study of shared clonotypes between healthy human individuals. At the level of the study: Per-donor plates numbered three CD4 naive, three CD4 memory, two CD8 naive and one CD8 memory. Study-wide results and caveats: As a rule, naive subsets had a larger estimated richness than memory subsets.

In germline, CDR1 is SGDLS, CDR2 YYNGEE. The CDR3 has 15 residues. V was clipped by 4 bases and J by 2 bases; unmatched bases: 6. J is TRBJ1-2 and V is TRBV9, with 9 bases aligning to TRBD1. The specimen was memory CD8+ T cells sorted from blood. The sample's subset: CD45RO+ cells pooled with CCR7-negative TemRA cells. The TCR originated in a man aged 18-30 years in good health. CDR3 sequence reads: CASSSTGTGNYGYTF. The CDR3 DNA follows: TGTGCCAGCAGCTCAACCGGGACAGGGAACTATGGCTACACCTTC.